The 27 T cell receptor beta chains in this list originate from one sample, sequenced in a study of CD8+ T cells in alopecia areata. Isolated RNA was reverse transcribed into cDNA used as the sequencing template. The method was immunoSEQ multiplex PCR; TCRdb's version includes in-frame clones alone and lacks a portion of them. The profile shows roughly 120,000 clones, approximately 38% of them singletons. Sequences were obtained from CD4+ T cells sorted from blood. The origin of the receptors is a human donor with alopecia areata.

This clone was seen a few times. The chain uses TRBV30 and TRBJ1-5, with no clear D. Germline CDR1 GTSNPN, CDR2 SVGIG (reference sequence). Trimming removed 0 bases at V and 4 bases at J, with 7 bases between. The CDR3 length is 13 residues. The CDR3 DNA reads as TGTGCCTGGAGTGTAGGCAGGAATCAGCCCCAGCATTTT. Translation gives CAWSVGRNQPQHF. Supplemented by reference TRBV30 and TRBJ1-5, the full variable domain reads SQTIHQWPATLVQPVGSPLSLECTVEGTSNPNLYWYRQAAGRGLQLLFYSVGIGQISSEVPQNLSASRPQDRQFILSSKKLLLSDSGFYLCAWSVGRNQPQHFGDGTRLSIL.

The gene calls are TRBV11-2 and TRBJ2-1, with D possibly matching TRBD2 (6 bases). CDR3 length equals 13 residues. Trimming cost V 5 bases and J 8 bases, with 13 bases left between them. The V gene's germline CDR1 is SGHAT and CDR2 FQNNGV. Here the CDR3 reads CASSPRLVDEQFF. The CDR3 DNA follows: TGTGCCAGCAGCCCCCGACTAGTTGATGAGCAGTTCTTC.

The genes are TRBV5-6 and TRBJ1-6, with a tentative D call TRBD1 (5 bases). Germline V gene lookup returns CDR1 SGHDT and CDR2 YYEEEE. This CDR3 has 13 residues. V lost 0 bases, J lost 9 bases, and 7 bases lay in between. The CDR3 DNA reads as TGTGCCAGCAGCTTGGGGCAGGGTTCACCCCTCCACTTT. Its protein is CASSLGQGSPLHF.

This chain joins TRBV6-5 and TRBJ1-1; a weak D match, TRBD1 (6 bases). CDR3 length: 13 amino acids. The germline V gene has CDR1 MNHEY and CDR2 SVGAGI. V lost 6 bases and J lost 1, with 9 bases in between. CDR3 bases: TGTGCCAGCAGATTACAGGGGAACACTGAAGCTTTCTTT. Translation gives CASRLQGNTEAFF.

This clone appeared a few times. The J gene is TRBJ1-5, the V gene TRBV29-1, with D perhaps TRBD1 (5 bases). The CDR3 runs 14 residues. Deletions cut 6 bases from V and 0 bases from J, with 12 bases between. The germline V gene has CDR1 SQVTM and CDR2 ANQGSEA. CDR3 coding DNA: TGCAGCGTCGAAATGGGGGATAGCAATCAGCCCCAGCATTTT. This codes for CSVEMGDSNQPQHF.

This chain connects TRBV7-8 to TRBJ2-5; tentatively, D is TRBD1 (6 bases). The V gene lost 3 bases and the J gene lost 2 bases, with 10 bases spanning the gap. This CDR3 is built from 14 residues. Germline values: CDR1 SGHVS, CDR2 FQNEAQ. CDR3: CASSFRTVQETQYF. CDR3 DNA sequence: TGTGCCAGCAGCTTTAGGACAGTTCAAGAGACCCAGTACTTC.

This clone has just a few counts. CDR3 in amino acids: CASRTQVHTEAFF. The CDR3 DNA reads TGTGCCAGCAGAACACAGGTTCACACTGAAGCTTTCTTT. The chain employs TRBV28 and TRBJ1-1; TRBD1 is a possible D gene (5 bases). CDR3 length: 13 amino acids. Germline CDR1 and CDR2: MDHEN and SYDVKM. Trimming cost V 6 bases and J 3 bases, with 11 bases left between them.

The gene calls are TRBV5-1 and TRBJ2-5; 9 nucleotides align to TRBD2. Germline-derived CDR1 and CDR2 are SGHRS and YFSETQ. J lost 2 bases, V lost 4 bases, and 12 bases had no gene match. The CDR3 loop spans 17 amino acids. DNA of the CDR3: TGCGCCAGCAGCCCCACCCCCGGGACTAGCATGCAAGAGACCCAGTACTTC. Translating gives CASSPTPGTSMQETQYF.

The chain combines TRBV20-1 with TRBJ2-1; no clear D gene. Trimming took 1 base from V and 9 from J, leaving 7 bases between them. Germline-derived CDR1 and CDR2 are DFQATT and SNEGSKA (reference sequence). The CDR3 contains 11 residues. CDR3 protein: CSARVGIEQFF. The CDR3 DNA reads as TGCAGTGCTAGAGTGGGGATTGAGCAGTTCTTC.

This clone has more than one count but fewer than ten. The J gene is TRBJ1-1, the V gene TRBV29-1, with TRBD1 as a possible D gene (5 bases). Germline assignment: CDR1 SQVTM and CDR2 ANQGSEA. The V end was cut by 7 bases, the J end by 6 bases, with 21 bases between. The CDR3 totals 14 residues. CDR3 DNA sequence: TGCAGCGCCGGGACCCCCAAAGGCGCGGCTGAAGCTTTCTTT. It yields the protein CSAGTPKGAAEAFF.

This rearrangement joins TRBV5-6 to TRBJ1-6; TRBD1 agrees at 12 bases. With 3 bases clipped from V and 9 bases from J, the junction kept 7 bases outside the gene matches. CDR1 and CDR2 (germline): SGHDT, YYEEEE. This CDR3 comprises 16 residues. As DNA, the CDR3 is TGTGCCAGCAGCTCGGGACAGGGGGCCTCAATTTCACCCCTCCACTTT. Amino acids: CASSSGQGASISPLHF. Combining the CDR3 with reference TRBV5-6 and TRBJ1-6 gives the whole variable domain DAGVTQSPTHLIKTRGQQVTLRCSPKSGHDTVSWYQQALGQGPQFIFQYYEEEERQRGNFPDRFSGHQFPNYSSELNVNALLLGDSALYLCASSSGQGASISPLHFGNGTRLTVT.

The chain employs TRBV7-2 and TRBJ2-1; 8 positions match TRBD1. The CDR3 totals 13 residues. CDR1 SGHTA and CDR2 FQGNSA come from the germline V gene. J gave up 9 bases and V 2 bases, and 3 bases lay outside the gene matches. The CDR3 protein is CASSLQGAVEQFF. CDR3 DNA: TGTGCCAGCAGCTTACAGGGGGCGGTTGAGCAGTTCTTC.

J is TRBJ1-1 and V is TRBV9; no clear D. In germline, CDR1 is SGDLS, CDR2 YYNGEE. Trimming stripped 2 bases from V and 1 base from J, with 6 bases between. This CDR3 has 13 amino acids. The CDR3 nucleotides read TGTGCCAGCAGCGTCGACACGAACACTGAAGCTTTCTTT. This sequence encodes CASSVDTNTEAFF.

The chain couples TRBV29-1 to TRBJ1-1; D not certain. Per the germline V gene, CDR1 is SQVTM and CDR2 is ANQGSEA. The ends were cut back, 6 bases at V and 4 bases at J, with 15 bases in the middle. The CDR3 sequence is 13 residues long. CDR3: CSVSGRVGTEAFF. In DNA, the CDR3 is TGCAGCGTGTCGGGCCGCGTGGGCACTGAAGCTTTCTTT.

This rearrangement joins TRBV28 to TRBJ2-7; the match to TRBD1 covers 7 bases. CDR3 length equals 15 residues. J lost 2 bases, V lost 7 bases, and 11 bases had no gene match. Per germline, CDR1 MDHEN and CDR2 SYDVKM. CDR3 nucleotides: TGTGCCAGCACCCTGACGACAGGGCGAACCTACGAGCAGTACTTC. It codes for CASTLTTGRTYEQYF.

The CDR3: CSVESGGRGTEAFF. CDR3 bases: TGCAGCGTTGAGTCGGGGGGAAGGGGTACTGAAGCTTTCTTT. The chain links TRBV29-1 to TRBJ1-1, with TRBD1 as a possible D gene (5 bases). The V and J ends lost 3 bases and 5 bases respectively, with 16 bases between them. The germline V gene has CDR1 SQVTM and CDR2 ANQGSEA. CDR3 length: 14 residues.

The chain links TRBV4-3 to TRBJ2-3; TRBD2 agrees at 7 bases. J lost 3 bases, V lost 1 base, and 4 bases had no gene match. The CDR3 covers 15 residues. Germline loops: CDR1 LGHNA, CDR2 YSLEER. The CDR3 coding sequence is TGCGCCAGCAGCCAAGGCGGGAGAGCAACAGATACGCAGTATTTT. It is translated as CASSQGGRATDTQYF.

This chain uses TRBV29-1 with TRBJ2-2; TRBD1 aligns across 7 bases. Looked up from germline, CDR1 is SQVTM and CDR2 is ANQGSEA. The CDR3 length is 14 residues. V dropped 6 bases and J dropped 1; count of bases not matched to a gene: 5. Here the CDR3 DNA reads TGCAGCGTGGGCGACAGGGAGAACACCGGGGAGCTGTTTTTT. This encodes CSVGDRENTGELFF.

This chain uses TRBV29-1 with TRBJ2-7; 9 bases are a match to TRBD1. With V trimmed by 7 bases and J by 3 bases, 10 bases remained unmatched. This CDR3 is built from 14 residues. From germline, CDR1 is SQVTM and CDR2 ANQGSEA. CDR3 in amino acids: CSAITGTGIYEQYF. The CDR3 nucleotides are TGCAGCGCCATAACGGGGACAGGGATCTACGAGCAGTACTTC.

The rearrangement joins TRBV5-6 to TRBJ2-3; D gene uncertain. V gave up 1 base and J gave up 0 bases, with 3 bases separating them. CDR1 is SGHDT, CDR2 YYEEEE, per germline. The CDR3 sequence is 13 residues long. CDR3 DNA: TGTGCCAGCAGCTTGTTTAGCACAGATACGCAGTATTTT. Encoded protein: CASSLFSTDTQYF.

The chain links TRBV28 to TRBJ2-4; the D gene could be TRBD1 or TRBD2 (5 bases each). The CDR3 length is 14 residues. Trimming pared 6 bases from V and 6 bases from J, leaving 15 bases between. Germline V lookup: CDR1 MDHEN, CDR2 SYDVKM. Here the CDR3 DNA reads TGTGCCAGCAGGCAGGCCCTGAGGGGAAACATTCAGTACTTC. Its protein product is CASRQALRGNIQYF.

The rearrangement uses TRBV28 and TRBJ2-7; unclear D gene. V was cut by 4 bases and J by 3 bases, with 7 bases left in between. The CDR3 covers 12 residues. The germline gives CDR1 MDHEN, CDR2 SYDVKM. CDR3 in DNA: TGTGCCAGCAGTTCCGACTTCTACGAGCAGTACTTC. It encodes CASSSDFYEQYF.

This clone was observed a single time. The CDR3 loop is CSAGGHREAFF. The DNA for the CDR3 is TGCAGTGCAGGCGGCCACAGGGAAGCTTTCTTT. This chain uses TRBV20-1 with TRBJ1-1; the D gene is possibly TRBD1 (5 bases). The V gene lost 6 bases and the J gene lost 8 bases, with 13 bases spanning the gap. In germline, CDR1 is DFQATT, CDR2 SNEGSKA (reference sequence). There are 11 residues in the CDR3.

This clone came up a few times. The rearrangement joins TRBV7-9 to TRBJ2-1; tentatively, D is TRBD2 (6 bases). The germline V gene has CDR1 SEHNR and CDR2 FQNEAQ (reference sequence). The CDR3 loop spans 13 amino acids. Trimming took 0 bases from V and 7 from J, leaving 7 bases between them. In DNA form, the CDR3 reads TGTGCCAGCAGCTTAGCGGGGGGAAATGAGCAGTTCTTC. Residues: CASSLAGGNEQFF.

This clone was seen only a few times. The chain employs TRBV28 and TRBJ2-7; no reliable D call. This CDR3 is 12 amino acids long. The V gene's germline CDR1 is MDHEN and CDR2 SYDVKM. Trimming cost V 3 bases and J 3 bases, with 6 bases left between them. The DNA for the CDR3 is TGTGCCAGCAGTTTGCTAGTCTACGAGCAGTACTTC. Encoded protein: CASSLLVYEQYF.

The gene calls are TRBV7-9 and TRBJ1-1; no clear D. Deletions cut 0 bases from V and 1 base from J, with 3 bases between. CDR3 length: 13 residues. CDR1 and CDR2 from the germline V gene are SEHNR and FQNEAQ (reference sequence). CDR3 residues: CASSLAQNTEAFF. DNA of the CDR3: TGTGCCAGCAGCTTAGCCCAGAACACTGAAGCTTTCTTT.

This chain links TRBV5-4 with TRBJ2-1; TRBD2 matches at 12 bases. Germline CDR1 is SGHNT and CDR2 is YYREEE (reference sequence). The trim removed 0 bases at V and 5 bases at J, leaving 9 bases unmatched. The CDR3 extends over 18 amino acids. The DNA of the CDR3 is TGTGCCAGCAGCTTGGTTCGGACTAGCGGGACACTAAACAATGAGCAGTTCTTC. Translated: CASSLVRTSGTLNNEQFF.